These 20 T cell receptor beta chains share one sample of origin, sequenced in a study of cytomegalovirus exposure and HLA in healthy donors (dated by TCRdb to about 2017). Libraries were constructed by the immunoSEQ multiplex PCR assay. TCRdb provides this immuneACCESS table in a form limited to in-frame rearrangements. Some clones are lacking; in checked studies, under half of them reflect an unresolved V gene, and why the rest are absent is not known. Across this sample there are fewer than 400,000 clones, with 86% seen only once. The ten largest clones take up around 0.84% of the sample. Sequencing used PBMCs. These receptors all stem from a woman younger than 30 in good health and CMV-seronegative.

The sample holds a few counts of this clone. The rearrangement links TRBV11-2 to TRBJ2-1; 12 bases map to TRBD2. This CDR3 region has 15 residues. Germline V gene data show CDR1 as SGHAT and CDR2 as FQNNGV. V shed 6 bases and J 7 bases; nucleotides not matched to a gene: 7. The DNA for the CDR3 is TGTGCCAGCAGTTTGACTAGCGGGAGAAGTAATGAGCAGTTCTTC. This translates into CASSLTSGRSNEQFF.

The chain employs TRBV29-1 and TRBJ1-2; 11 bases map to TRBD1. CDR3 length: 14 amino acids. Per the germline V gene, CDR1 is SQVTM and CDR2 is ANQGSEA. After removal of 4 bases from V and 8 bases from J, the junction contained 9 bases not matched to a gene. The CDR3 DNA is TGCAGCGTTGCCGAAGGGGGACAGGGGGACGGCTACACCTTC. Residues: CSVAEGGQGDGYTF.

This clone was detected only a few times. The identical CDR3 is also encoded by other nucleotide sequences in the sample. The gene calls are TRBV13 and TRBJ2-3; D unresolved. This CDR3 comprises 12 residues. Germline V gives CDR1 PRHDT, CDR2 FYEKMQ (reference sequence). The V end was cut by 6 bases, the J end by 0 bases, with 4 bases between. The CDR3 region has the DNA TGTGCCAGCAGTCCTAGCACAGATACGCAGTATTTT. It encodes CASSPSTDTQYF.

This clone was detected only once. For the CDR3, the DNA is TGTGCCAGCAGCTCGTCGGCTAATGAAAAACTGTTTTTT. Its translation is CASSSSANEKLFF. The chain joins TRBV7-9 to TRBJ1-4; the D is unclear. V lost 4 bases, J lost 3 bases, and 6 bases lay in between. In germline, CDR1 is SEHNR, CDR2 FQNEAQ (reference sequence). This CDR3 has 13 residues.

Written as DNA, the CDR3 is TGTGCCAGTAGTGCCTCTCTCGGGGAGCAGTTCTTC. Protein: CASSASLGEQFF. The chain uses TRBV19 and TRBJ2-1, with D uncertain. Trimming cost V 5 bases and J 10 bases, with 12 bases left between them. Per germline, CDR1 LNHDA and CDR2 SQIVND (reference sequence). The CDR3 runs 12 residues. Full variable domain (missing parts from reference TRBV19 and TRBJ2-1): DGGITQSPKYLFRKEGQNVTLSCEQNLNHDAMYWYRQDPGQGLRLIYYSQIVNDFQKGDIAEGYSVSREKKESFPLTVTSAQKNPTAFYLCASSASLGEQFFGPGTRLTVL.

CDR3 DNA: TGTGCCAGCAGCTTCCAGGGCTGGGGAAGCTACAATGAGCAGTTCTTC. This encodes CASSFQGWGSYNEQFF. This sequence joins TRBV7-9 and TRBJ2-1, with D maybe TRBD1 (5 bases). Germline CDR1 is SEHNR and CDR2 is FQNEAQ (reference sequence). This CDR3 has 16 residues. Trimming stripped 3 bases from V and 3 bases from J, with 15 bases between.

Written as DNA, the CDR3 is TGTGCCAGCAGTGCCCATCGAGGTGGATCAGATAGCAATCAGCCCCAGCATTTT. It codes for CASSAHRGGSDSNQPQHF. The genes are TRBV2 and TRBJ1-5; D is ambiguous. The CDR3 sequence is 18 residues long. Deletions cut 4 bases from V and 0 bases from J, with 19 bases between. The germline V gene encodes CDR1 SNHLY and CDR2 FYNNEI. The variable domain in full, completed from reference TRBV2 and TRBJ1-5, reads EPEVTQTPSHQVTQMGQEVILRCVPISNHLYFYWYRQILGQKVEFLVSFYNNEISEKSEIFDDQFSVERPDGSNFTLKIRSTKLEDSAMYFCASSAHRGGSDSNQPQHFGDGTRLSIL.

The chain couples TRBV27 to TRBJ2-7; weak D call: TRBD1 (5 bases). Germline V gene lookup returns CDR1 MNHEY and CDR2 SMNVEV (reference sequence). Trimming removed 5 bases from V and 2 bases from J, with 10 bases in between. The CDR3 is 13 amino acids. This CDR3 reads CASSPRQTYEQYF. The DNA for the CDR3 is TGTGCCAGCAGTCCCCGACAGACCTACGAGCAGTACTTC.

CDR3 amino acids: CAWGRANEQFF. CDR3 nucleotide sequence: TGTGCCTGGGGCAGGGCGAATGAGCAGTTCTTC. The gene calls are TRBV30 and TRBJ2-1, with TRBD1 as a possible D gene (5 bases). V shed 5 bases and J shed 7 bases, with 9 bases lying between them. The CDR3 has 11 residues. CDR1 and CDR2 (germline): GTSNPN, SVGIG (reference sequence).

The chain couples TRBV11-2 to TRBJ2-3; D uncertain. Germline-derived CDR1 and CDR2 are SGHAT and FQNNGV. The CDR3 is made up of 13 amino acids. Trimming stripped 5 bases from V and 4 bases from J, with 10 bases between. Here the CDR3 reads CASSPSMADTQYF. The CDR3 DNA reads as TGTGCCAGCAGCCCCAGTATGGCAGATACGCAGTATTTT.

The rearrangement joins TRBV6-1 to TRBJ1-1, with D unresolved. Germline V gene sequence: CDR1 MNHNS, CDR2 SASEGT. The CDR3 runs 14 residues. The V end lost 6 bases, the J end lost 5 bases, and 16 bases lay between the germline ends. Written as DNA, the CDR3 is TGTGCCAGCAGCTTCGGCGGGGATAGGACTGAAGCTTTCTTT. Its translation: CASSFGGDRTEAFF.

V and J are TRBV4-3 and TRBJ2-7, with D hard to call. V dropped 2 bases and J dropped 1 base, with 15 bases sitting between them. CDR3 length equals 16 residues. In germline, CDR1 is LGHNA, CDR2 YSLEER. CDR3 sequence (DNA): TGCGCCAGCAGCCAAAACGGCTTCGACTGGTCCTACGAGCAGTACTTC. Encoded protein: CASSQNGFDWSYEQYF.

V usage is TRBV18 and J usage is TRBJ1-2; D is possibly TRBD1 (6 bases). The V end was cut by 3 bases, the J end by 5 bases, with 10 bases between. The CDR3 length is 13 residues. Per the germline V gene, CDR1 is KGHSH and CDR2 is LQKENI. CDR3 sequence reads: CASSPDRQYGYTF. The CDR3 nucleotides read TGTGCCAGCTCACCGGACAGACAATATGGCTACACCTTC.

The chain is built from TRBV2 and TRBJ2-3; D might be TRBD1 (5 bases). This CDR3 spans 14 amino acids. Germline V lookup: CDR1 SNHLY, CDR2 FYNNEI. The germline V and J ends were trimmed by 4 bases and 6 bases, with 14 bases remaining between them. CDR3 region: CASSVEGAGDTQYF. CDR3 coding DNA: TGTGCCAGCAGTGTGGAAGGGGCTGGTGATACGCAGTATTTT.

The chain recombines TRBV4-3 with TRBJ2-1; a weak D match, TRBD2 (5 bases). The CDR3 extends over 14 amino acids. The V end was cut by 3 bases, the J end by 5 bases, with 11 bases between. From germline, CDR1 is LGHNA and CDR2 YSLEER. The CDR3 region has the DNA TGCGCCAGCAGCCATCTCGACTACGACAATGAGCAGTTCTTC. Residues: CASSHLDYDNEQFF.

The chain carries TRBV27 and TRBJ2-6; 11 bases line up with TRBD2. The CDR3 length is 19 residues. Trimming cost V 8 bases and J 0 bases; bases outside gene matches: 12. Germline V gives CDR1 MNHEY, CDR2 SMNVEV (reference sequence). The CDR3 loop is CASREDIAGGSSGANVLTF. The CDR3 DNA is TGTGCCAGCCGGGAGGACATAGCGGGAGGGAGCTCTGGGGCCAACGTCCTGACTTTC.

V usage is TRBV25-1 and J usage is TRBJ2-1; tentatively, D is TRBD2 (6 bases). Trimming cost V 4 bases and J 6 bases, with 13 bases left between them. Germline V gene sequence: CDR1 MGHDK, CDR2 SYGVNS. The CDR3 sequence is 14 residues long. This CDR3 reads CASSGDWRANEQFF. In DNA form, the CDR3 reads TGTGCCAGCAGTGGGGACTGGAGGGCCAATGAGCAGTTCTTC.

The chain has TRBV6-4 and TRBJ2-7; tentatively, D is TRBD1 (5 bases). The CDR3 is 13 amino acids. The germline gives CDR1 MRHNA, CDR2 SNTAGT. With 5 bases removed from V and 3 bases from J, the gap between germline ends came to 11 bases. In nucleotides, the CDR3 is TGTGCCAGCAGTCTACAGGTGGGCTACGAGCAGTACTTC. Protein product: CASSLQVGYEQYF.

The rearrangement uses TRBV7-8 and TRBJ2-7; weak D call: TRBD1 (5 bases). The V and J ends lost 5 bases and 3 bases respectively, with 17 bases between them. Germline assignment: CDR1 SGHVS and CDR2 FQNEAQ. This CDR3 is built from 15 residues. The CDR3 sequence: CASSVAGYSFYEQYF. CDR3 DNA: TGTGCCAGCAGCGTTGCAGGGTACTCGTTCTACGAGCAGTACTTC. Full variable domain (remainder filled in from reference TRBV7-8 and TRBJ2-7): GAGVSQSPRYKVAKRGQDVALRCDPISGHVSLFWYQQALGQGPEFLTYFQNEAQLDKSGLPSDRFFAERPEGSVSTLKIQRTQQEDSAVYLCASSVAGYSFYEQYFGPGTRLTVT.

This clone was detected once. This chain joins TRBV28 and TRBJ2-7, with 8 positions matching TRBD1. After removal of 6 bases from V and 0 bases from J, the junction contained 13 bases not matched to a gene. The CDR3 is 17 residues long. The germline V gene encodes CDR1 MDHEN and CDR2 SYDVKM. The CDR3 nucleotides read TGTGCCAGCAGACACCAGGACAGGGCCCTATTCTCCTACGAGCAGTACTTC. It translates to CASRHQDRALFSYEQYF.